The present T cell receptor (beta chain) was sequenced within a study of blood T cell repertoires in COVID-19. Study in general: Italy, Spain and the United States were the sources of the convalescent and acute COVID-19 samples. Sample material is recorded as cDNA or gDNA derived from T cells, B-cell-depleted T cells, or PBMCs.

Germline V gene lookup returns CDR1 MNHEY and CDR2 SVGAGI. Trimming took 6 bases from V and 2 from J, leaving 14 bases between them. CDR3 length: 15 amino acids. The repertoire was sequenced with immunoSEQ multiplex PCR; TCRdb's copy has only in-frame clones and lacks some. The top ten clones hold around 15% of a sample with approximately 84,000 clones, approximately 80% of them seen once. The chain carries TRBV6-5 and TRBJ1-5; no clear D gene. Specimen: peripheral blood. This TCR came from a human donor in a cohort sampled during active COVID-19. DNA of the CDR3: TGTGCCAGCAGGCGGATCACGATCGGCAATCAGCCCCAGCATTTT. Protein product: CASRRITIGNQPQHF.